What follows are 3 T cell receptor beta chains derived from one specimen sequenced in a study of neurological immune-mediated disorders. Each CDR3 protein gets one entry after TCRdb re-called the 5' RACE reads with MiXCR. Here the sample spans about 81,000 distinct CDR3 sequences, 3.5% to 4.5% being singletons. Time point reported: longitudinal time-point 3. Sequenced: PBMCs. The source is a woman aged 55-69 years with multiple sclerosis.

This clonotype has a count of ten or more. The V gene is TRBV20-1, the J gene TRBJ2-7; 7 bases are shared with TRBD1. J lost 7 bases, V lost 6 bases, and 3 bases had no gene match. The CDR3 contains 10 residues. The germline V gene has CDR1 DFQATT and CDR2 SNEGSKA (reference sequence). CDR3 DNA: TGCAGTGCGGGACAGTTGGAGCAGTACTTC. This sequence encodes CSAGQLEQYF.

At least ten counts were recorded for this clonotype. Sequence at one end of the junction differs from germline and may be a read error. This chain joins TRBV7-7 and TRBJ1-1; no clear D. Germline CDR1 and CDR2: SSHAT and FNYEAQ (reference sequence). The CDR3 spans 13 residues. The CDR3 reads CASSLAGNTEAFF. The CDR3 DNA reads as TGTGCTAGCAGCTTAGCGGGGAACACTGAAGCTTTCTTT.

This clonotype was recorded at least ten times. The rearrangement joins TRBV6-5 to TRBJ2-7; D gene uncertain. CDR3 length equals 13 residues. Trimming stripped 0 bases from V and 1 base from J, with 4 bases between. Looked up from germline, CDR1 is MNHEY and CDR2 is SVGAGI. The CDR3 nucleotides are TGTGCCAGCAGTTACTCGTCTTCCTACGAGCAGTACTTC. Amino acid sequence: CASSYSSSYEQYF.